Each of the 2 T cell receptor beta chains below was sequenced from the same sample in a study of identical twins. One entry per CDR3 protein results from TCRdb running MiXCR on the 5' RACE reads. Of some 240,000 distinct CDR3 sequences in the sample, roughly 8% were seen once. These data were also reused for a study on yellow fever vaccine responses in identical twins.

Sequencing was done on a sample of CD8+ T cells sorted from blood. Every receptor here comes from a young woman in good health.

V and J are TRBV28 and TRBJ1-5, with D possibly TRBD1 on 5 matching bases. CDR3 length: 14 amino acids. Germline CDR1 is MDHEN and CDR2 is SYDVKM. Trimming stripped 3 bases from V and 5 bases from J, with 11 bases between. CDR3 sequence (DNA): TGTGCCAGCAGTTTGGTAGGGGACGATCAGCCCCAGCATTTT. Translating gives CASSLVGDDQPQHF. The variable domain in full, with the rest retrieved from reference TRBV28 and TRBJ1-5, is DVKVTQSSRYLVKRTGEKVFLECVQDMDHENMFWYRQDPGLGLRLIYFSYDVKMKEKGDIPEGYSVSREKKERFSLILESASTNQTSMYLCASSLVGDDQPQHFGDGTRLSIL.

This clonotype was recorded at least ten times. V and J are TRBV7-6 and TRBJ2-3; D is undetermined. The CDR3 contains 15 residues. Germline V gene lookup returns CDR1 SGHVS and CDR2 FNYEAQ. V dropped 5 bases and J dropped 4 bases, with 16 bases sitting between them. The chain's CDR3 is CASSGELLGSDTQYF. The CDR3, as DNA: TGTGCCAGCAGCGGCGAGCTGTTAGGCTCAGATACGCAGTATTTT.